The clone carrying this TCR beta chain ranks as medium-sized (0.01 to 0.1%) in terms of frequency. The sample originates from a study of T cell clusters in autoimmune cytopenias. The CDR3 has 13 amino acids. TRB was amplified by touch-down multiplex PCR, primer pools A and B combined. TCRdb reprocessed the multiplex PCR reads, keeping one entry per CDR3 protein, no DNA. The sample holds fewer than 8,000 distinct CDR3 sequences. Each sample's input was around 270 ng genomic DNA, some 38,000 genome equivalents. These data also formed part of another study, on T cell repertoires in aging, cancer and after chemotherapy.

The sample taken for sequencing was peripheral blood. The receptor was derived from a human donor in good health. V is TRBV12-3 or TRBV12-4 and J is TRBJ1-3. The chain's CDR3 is CASTSGGGNTIYF.